This TCR beta chain was documented in a study of long-term antiretroviral therapy in people with HIV. V shed 5 bases and J 7 bases; nucleotides not matched to a gene: 10. Germline CDR1 reads KGHSH; CDR2 reads LQKENI. The CDR3 is 15 residues long. As for this clone: Its target is not known.

Whole-study findings and limits: Post-treatment diversity went higher with ART but stayed below transplant donor controls.

Researchers ran immunoSEQ v3.0 at survey level. Each sample aimed for about 35,000-50,000 sequenced T-cell genomes. Libraries were prepared by immunoSEQ multiplex PCR; TCRdb keeps only in-frame clonotypes and omits some of them. The top ten hold about 4.3% of the sample, which has 28,000 or so clones, around nine tenths seen once. The receptor's source is a woman aged 18-29 years with HIV. The sequences come from unsorted PBMCs, collected 0.5 years after starting antiretroviral therapy. V usage is TRBV18 and J usage is TRBJ1-4; 7 nucleotides match TRBD1. The CDR3 nucleotides are TGTGCCAGCTCAGTACGACAGGGACCGACTGAAAAACTGTTTTTT. Its protein is CASSVRQGPTEKLFF.